The T cell receptor beta chain under discussion was sequenced for a study of T cells in Graves' hyperthyroidism and ophthalmopathy. Study findings and constraints: Blood held most thyroid clonotypes expanded above 0.001 frequency.

TCR beta CDR3 regions were amplified from RNA transcripts. With the HTBI primer set, the TCR CDR3 went through a first round of RT-PCR. TCRdb independently ran MiXCR on the multiplex PCR reads; one entry per CDR3 protein. The table lists a few hundred thousand distinct CDR3 sequences, about a fifth of them singletons. In this sample, this clonotype turned up many times. Its target is not known. For ophthalmopathy patients, the Clinical Activity Score was at least 3 and the NOSPECS grade at least 4; duration was under 3 months. This CDR3 has 16 amino acids. Germline values: CDR1 SEHNR, CDR2 FQNEAQ (reference sequence). The V gene lost 1 base and the J gene lost 2 bases, with 12 bases spanning the gap.

This receptor was obtained from a man aged 18 to 30 with Graves' ophthalmopathy. The chain recombines TRBV7-9 with TRBJ1-5, with TRBD1 as a possible D gene (5 bases). The sequencing sample was made of blood. As DNA, the CDR3 is TGTGCCAGCAGCTTAGGGAGCAGGGTAGGCAATCAGCCCCAGCATTTT. Its translation is CASSLGSRVGNQPQHF.